The 23 T cell receptor beta chains given below trace back to one sample, sequenced in a study of blood T cells in healthy people across ages. Sample-barcoded 5' priming and a J-beta primer mix drove a second PCR of 7 to 11 cycles. MiXCR, applied by TCRdb to the 5' RACE reads, yields one record per CDR3 protein. This sample has about a million distinct CDR3 sequences, with more than 30% found just once. Material: blood. All receptors derive from a man between 18 and 35 years old in good health.

This sequence joins TRBV9 and TRBJ2-1; D is possibly TRBD1 (6 bases). This CDR3 is 14 amino acids long. Germline CDR1 reads SGDLS; CDR2 reads YYNGEE. With 2 bases removed from V and 12 bases from J, the gap between germline ends came to 18 bases. This CDR3 is CASSVSDRHSGQFF. CDR3 DNA sequence: TGTGCCAGCAGCGTGTCTGACAGGCACTCGGGGCAGTTCTTC.

The V gene is TRBV29-1, the J gene TRBJ1-1, with D hard to call. Germline-derived CDR1 and CDR2 are SQVTM and ANQGSEA. V lost 2 bases to trimming and J lost 0 bases, with 7 bases between them. The CDR3 is 13 residues long. CDR3 DNA: TGCAGCGTTGAACGCCCGCTGAACACTGAAGCTTTCTTT. It specifies CSVERPLNTEAFF.

The chain is built from TRBV28 and TRBJ1-4, with 9 bases matching TRBD1. The CDR3 runs to 15 residues. J lost 8 bases, V lost 5 bases, and 9 bases had no gene match. The germline CDR1 and CDR2 sequences are MDHEN and SYDVKM. CDR3 protein: CASSTKGQGPEKLFF. The CDR3, as DNA: TGTGCCAGCAGTACCAAGGGACAGGGTCCCGAAAAACTGTTTTTT.

This clonotype has more than one count but fewer than ten. V usage is TRBV20-1 and J usage is TRBJ2-5; 13 bases fit TRBD2. Looked up from germline, CDR1 is DFQATT and CDR2 is SNEGSKA (reference sequence). J was trimmed by 2 bases and V by 4 bases; bases with no gene match: 13. This CDR3 contains 18 residues. The CDR3, as DNA: TGCAGTGCTAATTTTTATTCCGGACTAGCGGGGGTTCAAGAGACCCAGTACTTC. It codes for CSANFYSGLAGVQETQYF.

J is TRBJ2-5 and V is TRBV12-3 or TRBV12-4; 12 bases map to TRBD2. TRBJ2-7 explains the end of the DNA better; the J call may be wrong. The length of the CDR3 is 18 residues. CDR3 sequence: CASSSLVRTSGDTYEQYF. The CDR3 DNA is TGTGCCAGCAGTTCACTAGTACGGACTAGCGGGGATACCTACGAGCAGTACTTC.

This rearrangement joins TRBV12-3 or TRBV12-4 to TRBJ1-3, with D uncertain. V lost 5 bases, J lost 7 bases, and 3 bases lay in between. The CDR3 covers 10 residues. The CDR3 sequence is CASSLNTIYF. In nucleotides, the CDR3 is TGTGCCAGCAGTCTTAACACCATATATTTT.

The J gene is TRBJ2-2, the V gene TRBV10-3, with D uncertain. Germline CDR1 is ENHRY and CDR2 is SYGVKD. The CDR3 runs to 15 residues. The V gene lost 6 bases and the J gene lost 0 bases, with 11 bases spanning the gap. The CDR3 reads CAIRKGGSNTGELFF. In nucleotides, the CDR3 is TGTGCCATCAGGAAGGGCGGATCGAACACCGGGGAGCTGTTTTTT.

This chain links TRBV15 with TRBJ2-1, with TRBD2 matching 10 bases. Germline loops: CDR1 LNHNV, CDR2 YYDKDF (reference sequence). The CDR3 runs 17 residues. V shed 4 bases, J shed 5 bases, and the junction held 11 bases outside the gene matches. The CDR3 nucleotides are TGTGCCACCAGCACCCGGATCAGCGGGGGGGACCACAATGAGCAGTTCTTC. As protein: CATSTRISGGDHNEQFF.

There are a few counts of this clonotype. The V call is TRBV3-1, the J call TRBJ2-3, with TRBD2 matching 7 bases. The CDR3 covers 16 residues. The V gene end was trimmed by 0 bases and the J gene end by 6 bases; junction bases not matched to a gene: 9. Germline lookup yields CDR1 LGHDT and CDR2 YNNKEL (reference sequence). CDR3 sequence (DNA): TGTGCCAGCAGCCAAGATATGGCTAGCGGACGGGATACGCAGTATTTT. Its translation is CASSQDMASGRDTQYF.

The rearrangement joins TRBV27 to TRBJ2-4; 8 bases align to TRBD1. Germline CDR1 reads MNHEY; CDR2 reads SMNVEV (reference sequence). Trimming cost V 4 bases and J 6 bases; bases outside gene matches: 2. This CDR3 region has 13 residues. Here the CDR3 DNA reads TGTGCCAGCAGTTCAGGGGGCATAAACATTCAGTACTTC. It codes for CASSSGGINIQYF.

This clonotype was counted ten times or more. The chain employs TRBV10-3 and TRBJ2-3; perhaps D is TRBD1 or TRBD2 (6 bases each). This CDR3 comprises 15 residues. In germline, CDR1 is ENHRY, CDR2 SYGVKD. Between the trimmed V and J ends, which lost 3 bases and 2 bases, there was a span of 12 bases. The CDR3 coding sequence is TGTGCCATCAGTGATACGGGGGCTCTCACAGATACGCAGTATTTT. Encoded protein: CAISDTGALTDTQYF.

CDR3 sequence: CASSRQTERPQHF. The CDR3 DNA reads TGTGCCAGCAGCCGACAGACGGAGCGGCCCCAGCATTTT. This chain joins TRBV7-2 and TRBJ1-5; D might be TRBD1 (5 bases). Between the trimmed V and J ends, which lost 5 bases and 9 bases, there was a span of 14 bases. Per the germline V gene, CDR1 is SGHTA and CDR2 is FQGNSA. The CDR3 runs 13 residues.

The rearrangement links TRBV27 to TRBJ1-1; 9 bases align to TRBD1. Germline CDR1 and CDR2: MNHEY and SMNVEV (reference sequence). The V gene end was trimmed by 3 bases and the J gene end by 0 bases; junction bases not matched to a gene: 8. The CDR3 is made up of 17 amino acids. CDR3 sequence (DNA): TGTGCCAGCAGTTTTTGGTCCGGACAGGGGTTGAACACTGAAGCTTTCTTT. It encodes CASSFWSGQGLNTEAFF.

The rearrangement uses TRBV7-9 and TRBJ2-7; D gene unclear. This CDR3 has 15 amino acids. The ends were cut back, 1 base at V and 7 bases at J, with 17 bases in the middle. From germline, CDR1 is SEHNR and CDR2 FQNEAQ (reference sequence). The CDR3 coding sequence is TGTGCCAGCAGCTTAGACGGAAACTCGCGCAATGAGCAGTACTTC. This codes for CASSLDGNSRNEQYF.

The chain links TRBV30 to TRBJ2-4, with a weak D call TRBD2 (6 bases). With the DNA end fitting TRBJ2-5 better, the J assignment may be wrong. This CDR3 region has 13 residues. Germline V CDR1 and CDR2: GTSNPN, SVGIG (reference sequence). CDR3 loop: CAWRLAIGETQYF. In DNA, the CDR3 is TGTGCCTGGAGGCTAGCGATCGGAGAGACCCAGTACTTC.

In its sample, this clonotype was seen a few times. The chain is built from TRBV27 and TRBJ2-7; tentative D call: TRBD1 (6 bases). The V and J ends lost 8 bases and 3 bases respectively, with 17 bases between them. Germline V gene data show CDR1 as MNHEY and CDR2 as SMNVEV (reference sequence). The CDR3 runs 14 residues. The CDR3 is CASRRDKANYEQYF. The CDR3 nucleotides are TGTGCCAGCCGCCGGGACAAGGCCAACTACGAGCAGTACTTC.

This clonotype was recorded a few times. The chain links TRBV12-3 or TRBV12-4 to TRBJ2-7; TRBD1 aligns across 7 bases. The CDR3 runs to 14 residues. The J segment lost 3 bases and the V segment lost 2 bases, leaving 4 bases of the junction unmatched. CDR3 nucleotide sequence: TGTGCCAGCAGTTTAACAGGGGAGTTCTACGAGCAGTACTTC. Its protein is CASSLTGEFYEQYF.

This chain uses TRBV14 with TRBJ2-4; the D gene is possibly TRBD1 (5 bases). The CDR3 loop spans 18 amino acids. Germline values: CDR1 SGHDN, CDR2 FVKESK. Trimming left V 0 bases short and J 0 bases short, with 15 bases between. This CDR3 reads CASSQDNRPTVAKNIQYF. For the CDR3, the DNA is TGTGCCAGCAGCCAAGATAACAGGCCGACTGTAGCCAAAAACATTCAGTACTTC.

The gene calls are TRBV7-9 and TRBJ1-5; weak D call: TRBD1 (6 bases). The V and J ends lost 1 base and 1 base respectively, with 8 bases between them. The length of the CDR3 is 15 residues. Per germline, CDR1 SEHNR and CDR2 FQNEAQ (reference sequence). This CDR3 reads CASSLDGQSNQPQHF. CDR3 nucleotides: TGTGCCAGCAGCTTAGACGGACAGAGCAATCAGCCCCAGCATTTT.

This clonotype was counted between two and nine times. V and J are TRBV10-3 and TRBJ2-3, with D maybe TRBD2 (6 bases). The CDR3 extends over 15 amino acids. Between the trimmed V and J ends, which lost 3 bases and 1 base, there was a span of 11 bases. CDR1 is ENHRY and CDR2 is SYGVKD in the germline V gene. CDR3 amino acids: CAISDRDSRTDTQYF. CDR3 in DNA: TGTGCCATCAGTGACCGGGACTCACGCACAGATACGCAGTATTTT.

The chain links TRBV5-1 to TRBJ2-1; tentative D call: TRBD2 (5 bases). This CDR3 has 14 amino acids. V was pared by 4 bases and J by 4 bases, with 12 bases between. Germline CDR1 reads SGHRS; CDR2 reads YFSETQ. CDR3 loop: CASSVEAGYNEQFF. The CDR3 DNA sequence: TGCGCCAGCAGCGTGGAGGCAGGATACAATGAGCAGTTCTTC.

The chain has TRBV19 and TRBJ1-2; D may be TRBD1 (5 bases). The germline V gene encodes CDR1 LNHDA and CDR2 SQIVND (reference sequence). V was pared by 4 bases and J by 4 bases, with 10 bases between. The CDR3 has 13 residues. CDR3 in DNA: TGTGCCAGTAGTAGACAGAGCACCTATGGCTACACCTTC. It codes for CASSRQSTYGYTF.

The chain joins TRBV7-2 to TRBJ1-5, with D hard to call. CDR3 size: 14 residues. V was pared by 3 bases and J by 3 bases, with 9 bases between. Germline CDR1 SGHTA, CDR2 FQGNSA. CDR3 sequence: CASSFIDTNQPQHF. The CDR3 DNA is TGTGCCAGCAGCTTTATTGACACCAATCAGCCCCAGCATTTT.